The 11 T cell receptor beta chains reported below all come from one sample, sequenced in a study of T cells in Graves' hyperthyroidism and ophthalmopathy. TCR beta CDR3 regions were amplified from RNA transcripts. The HTBI primer set served for first-round RT-PCR of the TCR CDR3. TCRdb ran MiXCR on the multiplex PCR reads and lists one entry per CDR3 protein. Of about 530,000 distinct CDR3 sequences listed, roughly 18% are singletons. The sequencing input was blood. The receptors were sampled from a woman aged 18-29 years with Graves' ophthalmopathy.

Many counts were recorded for this clonotype. The rearrangement links TRBV6-2 or TRBV6-3 to TRBJ2-1; a weak D match, TRBD2 (6 bases). V lost 2 bases and J 3 bases, leaving 11 bases between the germline ends. CDR3 size: 15 residues. In germline, CDR1 is MNHEY, CDR2 SVGEGT. The CDR3 nucleotides read TGTGCCAGCAGTTACCGACTAGGGGACTACAATGAGCAGTTCTTC. It encodes CASSYRLGDYNEQFF.

This clonotype has at least ten counts. The V gene is TRBV27, the J gene TRBJ2-2; the match to TRBD1 covers 7 bases. Trimming took 5 bases from V and 1 from J; bases not matched to a gene: 4. The CDR3 runs 15 residues. The germline V gene has CDR1 MNHEY and CDR2 SMNVEV (reference sequence). CDR3 DNA: TGTGCCAGCAGTAAAAGGACAGGGAACACCGGGGAGCTGTTTTTT. Translated: CASSKRTGNTGELFF.

The rearrangement joins TRBV5-1 to TRBJ2-3; 11 positions agree with TRBD2. In germline, CDR1 is SGHRS, CDR2 YFSETQ. This CDR3 comprises 18 residues. With 0 bases clipped from V and 2 bases from J, the junction kept 8 bases outside the gene matches. The CDR3 DNA follows: TGCGCCAGCAGCTTGGCAGAGCTAGCGGGAGGAAACACAGATACGCAGTATTTT. This gives the protein CASSLAELAGGNTDTQYF.

In this sample, this clonotype turned up many times. The V gene is TRBV11-1, the J gene TRBJ2-1; 12 bases line up with TRBD2. This CDR3 is 16 amino acids long. From germline, CDR1 is SGHAT and CDR2 FQDESV (reference sequence). V lost 3 bases, J lost 8 bases, and 8 bases stayed unmatched. This CDR3 is CASSFLAGGPFYEQFF. The CDR3 DNA sequence: TGTGCCAGCAGCTTTCTAGCGGGGGGGCCTTTTTATGAGCAGTTCTTC.

This clonotype showed up just a few times. The rearrangement joins TRBV4-1 to TRBJ1-6, with D possibly TRBD1 on 6 matching bases. CDR1 is MGHRA, CDR2 YSYEKL, per germline. This CDR3 has 15 residues. V lost 2 bases and J lost 7, with 12 bases in between. CDR3 in DNA: TGCGCCAGCAGCCAACACAGGGTCAGGAATTCACCCCTCCACTTT. Translating gives CASSQHRVRNSPLHF.

This clonotype occurred a few times. The chain joins TRBV4-3 to TRBJ1-3; D gene uncertain. CDR1 LGHNA and CDR2 YSLEER come from the germline V gene. Trimming shortened V by 0 bases and J by 4 bases, and 16 bases separated the two germline ends. The CDR3 runs 17 residues. The CDR3 spells CASSQDNTHSSGNTIYF. CDR3 nucleotide sequence: TGCGCCAGCAGCCAAGATAACACACATTCTTCGGGAAACACCATATATTTT.

CDR3: CASGTRDSSYEQYF. In DNA, the CDR3 is TGTGCCAGCGGCACACGGGACAGCTCCTACGAGCAGTACTTC. This chain connects TRBV9 to TRBJ2-7; 7 nucleotides line up with TRBD1. The J segment lost 0 bases and the V segment lost 7 bases, leaving 7 bases of the junction unmatched. This CDR3 is built from 14 residues. CDR1 is SGDLS, CDR2 YYNGEE, per germline. Variable domain in full (rest from reference TRBV9 and TRBJ2-7): DSGVTQTPKHLITATGQRVTLRCSPRSGDLSVYWYQQSLDQGLQFLIQYYNGEERAKGNILERFSAQQFPDLHSELNLSSLELGDSALYFCASGTRDSSYEQYFGPGTRLTVT.

At least ten counts were recorded for this clonotype. The genes are TRBV6-1 and TRBJ1-1; 9 nucleotides agree with TRBD1. This CDR3 spans 15 amino acids. Germline V gene lookup returns CDR1 MNHNS and CDR2 SASEGT. V shed 6 bases, J shed 2 bases, and the junction held 7 bases outside the gene matches. DNA for the CDR3: TGTGCCAGCAGGATTAGGGACAGGGCAAACACTGAAGCTTTCTTT. This sequence encodes CASRIRDRANTEAFF.

This clonotype was observed a few times. This sequence joins TRBV6-1 and TRBJ2-1; TRBD2 might be the D (6 bases). The ends were cut back, 3 bases at V and 15 bases at J, with 12 bases in the middle. Looked up from germline, CDR1 is MNHNS and CDR2 is SASEGT. This CDR3 has 11 amino acids. This chain's CDR3 is CASSEDGGMFF. CDR3 DNA: TGTGCCAGCAGTGAGGACGGGGGTATGTTCTTC.

The chain has TRBV10-3 and TRBJ2-1, with D possibly being TRBD1 (5 bases). The CDR3 extends over 13 amino acids. Germline V gene sequence: CDR1 ENHRY, CDR2 SYGVKD. Trimming removed 6 bases at V and 6 bases at J, with 12 bases between. The CDR3 is CAIRGQGLNEQFF. The DNA of the CDR3 is TGTGCCATCAGGGGGCAGGGTCTCAATGAGCAGTTCTTC.

The genes are TRBV4-1 and TRBJ2-1; TRBD2 aligns across 11 bases. Trimming cost V 1 base and J 8 bases; bases outside gene matches: 7. Germline CDR1 is MGHRA and CDR2 is YSYEKL. The CDR3 length is 16 residues. Written as DNA, the CDR3 is TGCGCCAGCAGCCAAGGTCCGGGACTAGCGGTCGATGAGCAGTTCTTC. This encodes CASSQGPGLAVDEQFF.